The T cell receptor beta chain described here comes from a study of blood T cell repertoires in COVID-19 (TCRdb year 2020). The study in broad terms: Samples covering the acute and convalescent phases of COVID-19 were provided by collaborators in the United States, Italy and Spain. The dataset comprised deeply sampled blood TCRbeta repertoires from subjects exposed to, actively infected with, or recovered from COVID-19. The repertoires were released in a freely available public database intended as a resource for research on the immune response to SARS-CoV-2. Where available, HLA class I and class II types were taken from metadata supplied by the sample provider and were not determined by assay-based typing. The material from the prospective study consisted of cDNA or gDNA derived from T cells, B-cell-depleted T cells, or PBMCs. Sample metadata almost always included a de-identified subject ID, COVID-19 status, age in years and sex. The samples were drawn from two sources: the first 160 participants of the ongoing ImmuneRACE study, and fewer than 1,500 subjects contributed by 6 global collaborators. General conclusions and limits of the study: How much clinical and demographic metadata was included differed by source and by participant, and the metadata was provided uncurated.

The germline V gene sets CDR1 to SNHLY and CDR2 to FYNNEI. Cut back by 4 bases and 6 bases, the V and J ends lie 12 bases apart. Reading from cysteine to phenylalanine, the CDR3 counts 13 amino acids. The entry retains the CDR3 DNA only, 39 bases that are in frame from base 1. At one collaborating source in Seattle, patients were enrolled during active infection and were followed longitudinally through the course of disease. The collaborating institutions used their own protocols to collect whole blood in K2EDTA tubes. For TCRbeta analysis, collaborators shipped samples in one of three forms: frozen whole blood, isolated PBMCs, or DNA extracted from either of those sample types. TCRbeta CDR3 regions were amplified from genomic DNA by means of the immunoSEQ Assay, a bias-controlled multiplex PCR. The paper's data handling went like this. The number of nucleated cells in each sample was estimated by amplification of reference gene primers within the assay. To quantify the absolute abundance of each unique TCRbeta CDR3 rearrangement, sequence reads were collapsed and filtered. For each sample, productive Simpson clonality was calculated as the square root of Simpson's diversity index over productive rearrangements. TCRdb limited this immuneACCESS table to in-frame rearrangements with V and J called. A share of clones is missing; checked studies link under half to unresolved V genes, and the rest is unexplained. The DNA was the basis for D and trimming; V, J and clone size are from that table. Here the sample has around 77,000 clones; approximately 80% occur a single time. Of the sample, approximately 7% falls within the top ten clones.

This clone showed up just a few times. No antigen is known for it. Base qualities were left out, and no much larger clone turns up one base away. This TCR was recovered from a man aged 30 to 39 with COVID-19, enrolled during active disease. The chain was built from TRBV2 and TRBJ2-5, with no confidently assigned D gene. Sequenced: peripheral blood. DNA sequence: TGTGCCAGCAGTGTAGGAGATTTGAAGACCCAGTACTTC. This is translated as CASSVGDLKTQYF. Outside the CDR3, residues come from the reference TRBV2 and TRBJ2-5 proteins, so the full variable domain is: EPEVTQTPSHQVTQMGQEVILRCVPISNHLYFYWYRQILGQKVEFLVSFYNNEISEKSEIFDDQFSVERPDGSNFTLKIRSTKLEDSAMYFCASSVGDLKTQYFGPGTRLLVL.